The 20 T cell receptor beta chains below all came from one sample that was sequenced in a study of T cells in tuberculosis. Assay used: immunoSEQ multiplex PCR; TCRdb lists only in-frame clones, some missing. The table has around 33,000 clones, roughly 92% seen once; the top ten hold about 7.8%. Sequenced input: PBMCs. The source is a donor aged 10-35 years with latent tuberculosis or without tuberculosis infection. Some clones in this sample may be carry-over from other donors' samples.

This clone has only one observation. CDR3 DNA sequence: TGTGCCAGCAGTTCTCGACAGGGGGCGGCCGGGGAGCTGTTTTTT. Amino acid sequence: CASSSRQGAAGELFF. The chain joins TRBV6-5 to TRBJ2-2, with 10 bases that match TRBD1. Germline assignment: CDR1 MNHEY and CDR2 SVGAGI. The CDR3 contains 15 residues. Unmatched junction bases numbered 5, after V lost 4 bases and J lost 6 bases.

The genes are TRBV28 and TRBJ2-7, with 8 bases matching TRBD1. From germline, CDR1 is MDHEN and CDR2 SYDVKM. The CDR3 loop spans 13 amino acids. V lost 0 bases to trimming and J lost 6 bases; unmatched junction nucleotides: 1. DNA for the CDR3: TGTGCCAGCAGTTTATGGACAGGGGCCGAGCAGTACTTC. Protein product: CASSLWTGAEQYF.

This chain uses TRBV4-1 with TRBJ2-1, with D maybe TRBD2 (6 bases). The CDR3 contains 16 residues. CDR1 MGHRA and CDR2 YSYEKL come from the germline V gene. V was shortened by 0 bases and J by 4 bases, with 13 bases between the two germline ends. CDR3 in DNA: TGCGCCAGCAGCCAAGATCCGAATAGCGGATACAATGAGCAGTTCTTC. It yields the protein CASSQDPNSGYNEQFF.

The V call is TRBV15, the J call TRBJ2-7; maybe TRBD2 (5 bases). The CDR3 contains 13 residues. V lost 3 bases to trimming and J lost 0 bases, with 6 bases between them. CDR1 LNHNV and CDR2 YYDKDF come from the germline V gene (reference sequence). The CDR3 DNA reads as TGTGCCACCAGCAGCGGGGACTCCTACGAGCAGTACTTC. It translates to CATSSGDSYEQYF.

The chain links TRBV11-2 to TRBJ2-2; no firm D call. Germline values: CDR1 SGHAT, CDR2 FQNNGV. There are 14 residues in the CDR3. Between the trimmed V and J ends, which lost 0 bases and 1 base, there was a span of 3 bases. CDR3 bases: TGTGCCAGCAGCTTAGACAGGAACACCGGGGAGCTGTTTTTT. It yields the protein CASSLDRNTGELFF. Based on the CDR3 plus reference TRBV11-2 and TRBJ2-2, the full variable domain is EAGVAQSPRYKIIEKRQSVAFWCNPISGHATLYWYQQILGQGPKLLIQFQNNGVVDDSQLPKDRFSAERLKGVDSTLKIQPAKLEDSAVYLCASSLDRNTGELFFGEGSRLTVL.

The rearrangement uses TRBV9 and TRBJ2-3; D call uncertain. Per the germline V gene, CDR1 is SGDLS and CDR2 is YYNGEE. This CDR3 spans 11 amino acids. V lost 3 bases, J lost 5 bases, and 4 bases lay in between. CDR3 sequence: CASSARDTQYF. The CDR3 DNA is TGTGCCAGCAGCGCGCGAGATACGCAGTATTTT.

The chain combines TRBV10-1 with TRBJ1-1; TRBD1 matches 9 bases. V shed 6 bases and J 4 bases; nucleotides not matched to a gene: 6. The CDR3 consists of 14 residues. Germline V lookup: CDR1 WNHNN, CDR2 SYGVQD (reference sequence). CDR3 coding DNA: TGCGCCAGCAGACCGGACAGGGGAGGCACTGAAGCTTTCTTT. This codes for CASRPDRGGTEAFF.

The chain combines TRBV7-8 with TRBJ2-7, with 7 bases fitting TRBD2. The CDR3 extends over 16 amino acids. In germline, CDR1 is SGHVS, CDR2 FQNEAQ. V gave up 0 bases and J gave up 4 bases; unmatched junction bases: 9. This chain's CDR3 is CASSLAGVASGYEQYF. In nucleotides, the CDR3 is TGTGCCAGCAGCTTAGCCGGGGTAGCTAGCGGATACGAGCAGTACTTC.

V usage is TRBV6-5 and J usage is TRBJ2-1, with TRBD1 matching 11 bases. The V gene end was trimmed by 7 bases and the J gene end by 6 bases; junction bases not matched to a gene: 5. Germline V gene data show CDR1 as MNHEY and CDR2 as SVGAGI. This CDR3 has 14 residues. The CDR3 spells CASTGTGGANEQFF. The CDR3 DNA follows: TGTGCCAGCACCGGGACAGGGGGGGCCAATGAGCAGTTCTTC.

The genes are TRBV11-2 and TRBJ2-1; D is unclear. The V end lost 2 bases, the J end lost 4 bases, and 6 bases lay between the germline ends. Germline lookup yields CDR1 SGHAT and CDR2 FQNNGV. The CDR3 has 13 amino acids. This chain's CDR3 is CASSLREYNEQFF. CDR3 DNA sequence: TGTGCCAGCAGCTTACGAGAGTACAATGAGCAGTTCTTC.

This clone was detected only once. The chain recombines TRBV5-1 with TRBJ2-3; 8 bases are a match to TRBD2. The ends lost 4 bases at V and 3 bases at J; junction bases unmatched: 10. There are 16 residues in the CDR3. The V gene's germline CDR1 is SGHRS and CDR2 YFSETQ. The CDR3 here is CASSLPQSGGTDTQYF. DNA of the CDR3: TGCGCCAGCAGCCTCCCACAGAGCGGGGGAACAGATACGCAGTATTTT.

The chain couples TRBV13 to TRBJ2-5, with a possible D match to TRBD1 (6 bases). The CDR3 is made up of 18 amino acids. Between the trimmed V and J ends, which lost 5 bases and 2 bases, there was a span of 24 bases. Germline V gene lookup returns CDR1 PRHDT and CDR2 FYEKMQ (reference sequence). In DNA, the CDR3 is TGTGCCAGCAGCCAAAGGGGGACCTTCGAGGTTGTTCAAGAGACCCAGTACTTC. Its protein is CASSQRGTFEVVQETQYF.

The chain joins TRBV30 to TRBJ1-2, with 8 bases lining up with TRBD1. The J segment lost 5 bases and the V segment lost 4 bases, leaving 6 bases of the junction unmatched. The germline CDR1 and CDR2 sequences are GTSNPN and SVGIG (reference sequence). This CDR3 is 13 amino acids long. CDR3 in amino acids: CAWTAGGQYGYTF. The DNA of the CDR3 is TGTGCCTGGACGGCAGGGGGCCAGTATGGCTACACCTTC.

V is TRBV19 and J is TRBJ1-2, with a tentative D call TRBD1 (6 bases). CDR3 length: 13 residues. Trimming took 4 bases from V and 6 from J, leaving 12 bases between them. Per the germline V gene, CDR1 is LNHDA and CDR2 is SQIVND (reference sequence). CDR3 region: CASSRQENNGYTF. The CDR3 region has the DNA TGTGCCAGTAGTAGACAGGAGAATAATGGCTACACCTTC. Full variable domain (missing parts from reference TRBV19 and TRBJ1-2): DGGITQSPKYLFRKEGQNVTLSCEQNLNHDAMYWYRQDPGQGLRLIYYSQIVNDFQKGDIAEGYSVSREKKESFPLTVTSAQKNPTAFYLCASSRQENNGYTFGSGTRLTVV.

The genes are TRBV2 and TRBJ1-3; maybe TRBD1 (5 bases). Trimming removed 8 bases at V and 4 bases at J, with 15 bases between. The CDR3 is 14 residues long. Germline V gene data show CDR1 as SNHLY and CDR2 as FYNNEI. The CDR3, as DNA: TGTGCCAGCGAGCTCGGGGGGGGAGGAAACACCATATATTTT. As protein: CASELGGGGNTIYF.

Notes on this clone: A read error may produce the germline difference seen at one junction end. The CDR3 loop is CASSEGQYSNQPQHF. The CDR3 DNA sequence: TGTGCCAGCAGCGAAGGACAGTATAGCAATCAGCCCCAGCATTTT. The chain carries TRBV2 and TRBJ1-5; a possible D gene is TRBD1 (6 bases). This CDR3 has 15 amino acids. Germline-derived CDR1 and CDR2 are SNHLY and FYNNEI.

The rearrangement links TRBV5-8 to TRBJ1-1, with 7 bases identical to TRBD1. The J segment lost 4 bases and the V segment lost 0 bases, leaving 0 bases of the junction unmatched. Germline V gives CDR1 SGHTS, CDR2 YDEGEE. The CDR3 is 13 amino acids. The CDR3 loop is CASSLDRGTEAFF. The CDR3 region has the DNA TGTGCCAGCAGCTTGGACAGGGGCACTGAAGCTTTCTTT.

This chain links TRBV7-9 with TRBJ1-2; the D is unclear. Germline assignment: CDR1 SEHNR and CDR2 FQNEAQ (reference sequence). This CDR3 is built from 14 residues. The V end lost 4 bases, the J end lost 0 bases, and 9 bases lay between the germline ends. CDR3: CASSWASTNYGYTF. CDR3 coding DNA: TGTGCCAGCAGCTGGGCTAGCACTAACTATGGCTACACCTTC.

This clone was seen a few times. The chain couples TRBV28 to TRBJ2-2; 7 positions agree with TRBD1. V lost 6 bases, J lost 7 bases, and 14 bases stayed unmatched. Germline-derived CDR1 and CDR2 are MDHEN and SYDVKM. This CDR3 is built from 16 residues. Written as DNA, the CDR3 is TGTGCCAGCAGCCAAATTGCCGGGACAGTGAACGGGGAGCTGTTTTTT. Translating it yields CASSQIAGTVNGELFF.

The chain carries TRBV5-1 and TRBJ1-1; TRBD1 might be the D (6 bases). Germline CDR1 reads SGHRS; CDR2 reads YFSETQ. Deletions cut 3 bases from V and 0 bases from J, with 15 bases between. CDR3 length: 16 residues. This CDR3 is CASSSGFQGMNTEAFF. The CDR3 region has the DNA TGCGCCAGCAGCTCTGGGTTCCAGGGGATGAACACTGAAGCTTTCTTT.